The clone carrying this TCR beta chain has ten or more counts. CDR1 LGHNT and CDR2 FRNRAP come from the germline V gene. V lost 1 base, J lost 1 base, and 8 bases lay in between. CDR3 size: 15 residues. The sample is drawn from a study of blood T cell repertoires in COVID-19. Some clones are missing from TCRdb's copy, which holds only in-frame ones; the method was immunoSEQ multiplex PCR. The data hold over 250,000 clones, with 80% to 90% observed a single time. The chain joins TRBV12-5 to TRBJ1-5; TRBD1 might be the D (6 bases). The sequence was collected from a woman between 18 and 30 years old who had recovered from COVID-19. The specimen was PBMCs or T cells enriched from blood (not recorded which). In DNA, the CDR3 is TGTGCTAGTGGTTTGGGGACAGCGAGCAATCAGCCCCAGCATTTT. Protein: CASGLGTASNQPQHF. Full variable domain (remainder filled in from reference TRBV12-5 and TRBJ1-5): DARVTQTPRHKVTEMGQEVTMRCQPILGHNTVFWYRQTMMQGLELLAYFRNRAPLDDSGMPKDRFSAEMPDATLATLKIQPSEPRDSAVYFCASGLGTASNQPQHFGDGTRLSIL.